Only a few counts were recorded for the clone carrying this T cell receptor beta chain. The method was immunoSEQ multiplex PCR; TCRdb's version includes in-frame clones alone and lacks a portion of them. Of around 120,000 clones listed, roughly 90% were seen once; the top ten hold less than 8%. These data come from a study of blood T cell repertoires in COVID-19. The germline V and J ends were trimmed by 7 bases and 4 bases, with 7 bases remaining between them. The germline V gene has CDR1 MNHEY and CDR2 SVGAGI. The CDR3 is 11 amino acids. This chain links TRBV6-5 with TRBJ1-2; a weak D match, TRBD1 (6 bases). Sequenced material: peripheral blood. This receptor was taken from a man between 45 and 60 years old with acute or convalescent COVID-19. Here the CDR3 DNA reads TGTGCCAGCACGACAGGCTATGGCTACACCTTC. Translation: CASTTGYGYTF.